These 11 T cell receptor beta chains were sequenced from one sample in a study of cytomegalovirus exposure and HLA in healthy donors. In the PCR, 60 Vbeta and 13 Jbeta primers were used. Libraries were prepared by immunoSEQ multiplex PCR; TCRdb keeps only in-frame clonotypes and omits some of them. The sample carries a few hundred thousand clones, about 82% recorded once. Material: PBMCs. These receptors originate from a man in his thirties or forties in good health and CMV-seronegative.

CDR3 loop: CASSFLQGAITEAFF. The DNA for the CDR3 is TGTGCCAGCAGCTTCCTACAGGGGGCGATCACTGAAGCTTTCTTT. The chain couples TRBV5-5 to TRBJ1-1, with TRBD1 matching 9 bases. The CDR3 is made up of 15 amino acids. Germline CDR1 SGHKS, CDR2 YYEKEE (reference sequence). J was trimmed by 4 bases and V by 2 bases; bases with no gene match: 6.

The chain uses TRBV27 and TRBJ1-5; TRBD1 is a possible D gene (5 bases). The CDR3 spans 13 residues. Deletions cut 7 bases from V and 4 bases from J, with 11 bases between. Germline assignment: CDR1 MNHEY and CDR2 SMNVEV (reference sequence). DNA for the CDR3: TGTGCCAGCACCTCGACAGTAAATCAGCCCCAGCATTTT. Its translation is CASTSTVNQPQHF.

The V and J genes are TRBV27 and TRBJ1-2; weak D call: TRBD1 (5 bases). Trimming took off 6 bases at V and 0 bases at J, with 14 bases between the two ends. CDR1 and CDR2 from the germline V gene are MNHEY and SMNVEV (reference sequence). The CDR3 totals 15 residues. CDR3 amino acids: CASSRDSFTNYGYTF. CDR3 DNA: TGTGCCAGCAGCCGTGACAGCTTTACTAACTATGGCTACACCTTC.

This chain connects TRBV5-6 to TRBJ1-1; perhaps TRBD1 as D (5 bases). Looked up from germline, CDR1 is SGHDT and CDR2 is YYEEEE. The CDR3 runs 13 residues. Between the trimmed V and J ends, which lost 6 bases and 5 bases, there was a span of 14 bases. CDR3: CASKQQGGTEAFF. The CDR3 region has the DNA TGTGCCAGCAAGCAGCAGGGTGGGACTGAAGCTTTCTTT.

A few counts support this clone. This chain links TRBV5-4 with TRBJ2-5, with 11 nucleotides matching TRBD2. The CDR3 sequence is 14 residues long. Germline CDR1 SGHNT, CDR2 YYREEE (reference sequence). Trimming took 4 bases from V and 5 from J; bases not matched to a gene: 4. The CDR3 DNA is TGTGCCAGCAGCGTAGCGGGGGGGCTGGAGACCCAGTACTTC. Its translation: CASSVAGGLETQYF.

The chain links TRBV6-1 to TRBJ1-2; D gene ambiguous. V lost 7 bases, J lost 5 bases, and 11 bases lay in between. Germline CDR1 MNHNS, CDR2 SASEGT. This CDR3 is built from 12 residues. The CDR3 is CASMGAGYGYTF. CDR3 nucleotides: TGTGCCAGCATGGGCGCCGGATATGGCTACACCTTC.

Concerning this clone: The junction departs from germline at one end; a sequencing error may be responsible. The rearrangement links TRBV7-7 to TRBJ2-5, with D maybe TRBD2 (5 bases). The CDR3 totals 13 residues. Germline V gives CDR1 SSHAT, CDR2 FNYEAQ (reference sequence). The CDR3 here is CASSLGSLETQYF. The CDR3 bases are TGTGCTAGCAGCTTAGGGAGCCTAGAGACCCAGTACTTC.

The rearrangement uses TRBV6-5 and TRBJ1-6; D unclear. The CDR3 covers 15 residues. The V end lost 5 bases, the J end lost 7 bases, and 15 bases lay between the germline ends. The germline V gene has CDR1 MNHEY and CDR2 SVGAGI. This CDR3 is CASSASGTLNSPLHF. The CDR3 nucleotides read TGTGCCAGCAGTGCTTCAGGAACATTAAATTCACCCCTCCACTTT.

V gene TRBV6-6 combines with J gene TRBJ1-2; a weak D match, TRBD1 (5 bases). CDR3 size: 14 residues. Germline V gene sequence: CDR1 MNHNY, CDR2 SVGAGI (reference sequence). V was shortened by 6 bases and J by 4 bases, with 15 bases between the two germline ends. In DNA, the CDR3 is TGTGCCAGCAGCCTCTTAGACAGCCTCTATGGCTACACCTTC. This gives the protein CASSLLDSLYGYTF.

This chain uses TRBV2 with TRBJ2-3, with 7 bases aligning to TRBD1. After removal of 1 base from V and 1 base from J, the junction contained 2 bases not matched to a gene. Germline lookup yields CDR1 SNHLY and CDR2 FYNNEI. The length of the CDR3 is 15 residues. The CDR3 region has the DNA TGTGCCAGCAGTGAAGGAGGGGGCGGCACAGATACGCAGTATTTT. Protein sequence: CASSEGGGGTDTQYF.

The chain uses TRBV10-3 and TRBJ2-5; weak D call: TRBD1 (6 bases). The CDR3 extends over 18 amino acids. The V gene lost 6 bases and the J gene lost 2 bases, with 25 bases spanning the gap. The germline V gene has CDR1 ENHRY and CDR2 SYGVKD. The CDR3: CAISPQGTISPRQETQYF. The DNA for the CDR3 is TGTGCCATCAGCCCTCAGGGGACAATCAGTCCCCGTCAAGAGACCCAGTACTTC.